These 30 T cell receptor beta chains were sequenced from one sample in a study of glioma-infiltrating T cells after dendritic cell vaccination. Sequencing was performed with immunoSEQ multiplex PCR; in TCRdb, only in-frame clones are kept and a portion is missing. The sample contains about 92,000 clones, 70% to 90% of which appear only once. The sample consisted of blood, taken before dendritic cell vaccination. The receptor source for this set is a human donor with glioblastoma.

The chain is built from TRBV9 and TRBJ2-7; 13 bases map to TRBD2. Trimming at V came to 4 bases and at J to 7 bases, leaving 8 bases not matched to a gene. The germline V gene encodes CDR1 SGDLS and CDR2 YYNGEE. This CDR3 has 15 residues. Here the CDR3 reads CASSITGTSGEEQYF. CDR3 DNA sequence: TGTGCCAGCAGCATAACCGGGACTAGCGGGGAGGAGCAGTACTTC.

The chain is built from TRBV10-3 and TRBJ1-3; D is ambiguous. Trimming stripped 2 bases from V and 0 bases from J, with 5 bases between. The CDR3 is 14 residues long. In germline, CDR1 is ENHRY, CDR2 SYGVKD. CDR3 sequence (DNA): TGTGCCATCAGTGAGCCAGGCTCTGGAAACACCATATATTTT. Translation: CAISEPGSGNTIYF.

The chain recombines TRBV29-1 with TRBJ1-1; D gene uncertain. The CDR3 is 12 residues long. Germline CDR1 is SQVTM and CDR2 is ANQGSEA. Trimming took 4 bases from V and 2 from J, leaving 8 bases between them. This chain's CDR3 is CSVVRLNTEAFF. CDR3 DNA: TGCAGCGTTGTCAGATTAAACACTGAAGCTTTCTTT.

V is TRBV28 and J is TRBJ2-7, with 7 bases that match TRBD1. The CDR3 sequence is 15 residues long. Looked up from germline, CDR1 is MDHEN and CDR2 is SYDVKM. Germline trimming cut 5 bases from V and 2 bases from J; bases unmatched to any gene: 9. The CDR3 DNA follows: TGTGCCAGCAGTGTTTATTTGGGGACAGCCTACGAGCAGTACTTC. It is translated as CASSVYLGTAYEQYF.

This CDR3 reads CASSVYSVSYNEQFF. In nucleotides, the CDR3 is TGTGCCAGCAGCGTTTATAGTGTCTCCTACAATGAGCAGTTCTTC. J is TRBJ2-1 and V is TRBV9; D is uncertain. Trimming took off 2 bases at V and 0 bases at J, with 9 bases between the two ends. Germline lookup yields CDR1 SGDLS and CDR2 YYNGEE. The CDR3 extends over 15 amino acids. Variable domain in full (rest from reference TRBV9 and TRBJ2-1): DSGVTQTPKHLITATGQRVTLRCSPRSGDLSVYWYQQSLDQGLQFLIQYYNGEERAKGNILERFSAQQFPDLHSELNLSSLELGDSALYFCASSVYSVSYNEQFFGPGTRLTVL.

This rearrangement joins TRBV7-9 to TRBJ1-2; 11 bases agree with TRBD1. This CDR3 is built from 14 residues. Germline assignment: CDR1 SEHNR and CDR2 FQNEAQ (reference sequence). V lost 6 bases and J lost 3; bases outside the gene matches: 3. CDR3 residues: CASSRTGGDYGYTF. Written as DNA, the CDR3 is TGTGCCAGCAGTCGGACAGGGGGCGACTATGGCTACACCTTC.

The table lists this clone with a count of one. This chain joins TRBV6-4 and TRBJ2-7; 8 nucleotides match TRBD2. The CDR3 totals 15 residues. Germline V gene data show CDR1 as MRHNA and CDR2 as SNTAGT. Trimming removed 6 bases from V and 3 bases from J; junction bases left unmatched: 10. CDR3 in DNA: TGTGCCAGCAGCGGACCAGCGGGGGATCTCTACGAGCAGTACTTC. It codes for CASSGPAGDLYEQYF.

This sequence joins TRBV4-1 and TRBJ2-7; 11 bases agree with TRBD1. The CDR3 spans 14 residues. The ends lost 5 bases at V and 3 bases at J; junction bases unmatched: 3. Per germline, CDR1 MGHRA and CDR2 YSYEKL. The CDR3 region has the DNA TGCGCCAGCAGCGGACAGGGGGCCCACTACGAGCAGTACTTC. As protein: CASSGQGAHYEQYF.

The rearrangement links TRBV9 to TRBJ1-2, with D perhaps matching TRBD1 (5 bases). Germline V lookup: CDR1 SGDLS, CDR2 YYNGEE. The ends were cut back, 4 bases at V and 1 base at J, with 29 bases in the middle. The CDR3 consists of 20 residues. As DNA, the CDR3 is TGTGCCAGCAGCCCCCGAGTGGGGCCCGCAAGGGCCCCGCTTAACTATGGCTACACCTTC. Residues: CASSPRVGPARAPLNYGYTF.

This clone was found once. The rearrangement links TRBV30 to TRBJ2-1; 15 nucleotides line up with TRBD2. Germline V gives CDR1 GTSNPN, CDR2 SVGIG (reference sequence). The V segment lost 2 bases and the J segment 16 bases; nucleotides outside the gene matches: 12. This CDR3 is 15 amino acids long. Written as DNA, the CDR3 is TGTGCCTGGAGTAGGCCCGGACTAGCGGGAGGGTCCCCTTTCTTC. Residues: CAWSRPGLAGGSPFF.

This chain joins TRBV5-6 and TRBJ1-6; D is unresolved. Germline V gene lookup returns CDR1 SGHDT and CDR2 YYEEEE. CDR3 size: 15 residues. The V and J ends lost 2 bases and 7 bases respectively, with 13 bases between them. The CDR3 spells CASSLELQSNSPLHF. The CDR3 bases are TGTGCCAGCAGCTTAGAATTACAGAGCAATTCACCCCTCCACTTT.

The rearrangement links TRBV28 to TRBJ2-3; the D gene is possibly TRBD1 (6 bases). This CDR3 spans 16 amino acids. The germline V gene has CDR1 MDHEN and CDR2 SYDVKM. With 5 bases removed from V and 5 bases from J, the gap between germline ends came to 20 bases. As DNA, the CDR3 is TGTGCCAGCAGTCCCCTGGGGGCGGAAACCATAGATACGCAGTATTTT. It translates to CASSPLGAETIDTQYF. The full variable domain, with the rest looked up from reference TRBV28 and TRBJ2-3, is DVKVTQSSRYLVKRTGEKVFLECVQDMDHENMFWYRQDPGLGLRLIYFSYDVKMKEKGDIPEGYSVSREKKERFSLILESASTNQTSMYLCASSPLGAETIDTQYFGPGTRLTVL.

The rearrangement joins TRBV7-9 to TRBJ1-2; D perhaps matches TRBD1 (6 bases). CDR3 length: 15 residues. Germline V lookup: CDR1 SEHNR, CDR2 FQNEAQ (reference sequence). The V gene lost 1 base and the J gene lost 6 bases, with 15 bases spanning the gap. The CDR3 here is CASSLGSGGSDGYTF. The CDR3 bases are TGTGCCAGCAGCTTAGGGTCGGGGGGCTCTGATGGCTACACCTTC.

The rearrangement uses TRBV30 and TRBJ2-5, with 8 bases matching TRBD1. The J call is uncertain, as TRBJ2-7 better fits the DNA end. CDR1 is GTSNPN and CDR2 is SVGIG in the germline V gene (reference sequence). The CDR3 has 15 residues. The CDR3 nucleotides read TGTGCCTGGAGTGTACGAGGACAGGGACCCTACGAGCAGTACTTC. Translated, it gives CAWSVRGQGPYEQYF.

The chain recombines TRBV29-1 with TRBJ2-6; D is possibly TRBD1 (5 bases). The germline V and J ends were trimmed by 6 bases and 2 bases, with 14 bases remaining between them. CDR1 is SQVTM and CDR2 is ANQGSEA in the germline V gene. The CDR3 has 15 residues. This CDR3 reads CSVRQGGAGANVLTF. The CDR3 bases are TGCAGCGTCCGCCAGGGTGGGGCTGGGGCCAACGTCCTGACTTTC.

The rearrangement links TRBV2 to TRBJ2-1; tentative D call: TRBD1 (6 bases). V was trimmed by 3 bases and J by 0 bases, leaving 9 bases between them. Looked up from germline, CDR1 is SNHLY and CDR2 is FYNNEI. The CDR3 runs to 15 residues. In DNA, the CDR3 is TGTGCCAGCAGTGAGGGACACCGCTCCTACAATGAGCAGTTCTTC. Residues: CASSEGHRSYNEQFF.

The gene calls are TRBV30 and TRBJ1-4; TRBD1 agrees at 9 bases. The CDR3 is 15 residues long. Germline CDR1 is GTSNPN and CDR2 is SVGIG (reference sequence). Trimming cost V 2 bases and J 8 bases; bases outside gene matches: 9. CDR3 sequence (DNA): TGTGCCTGGAGTCAGGACAGGGGAGGCGGGGAAAAACTGTTTTTT. Its protein product is CAWSQDRGGGEKLFF.

V is TRBV5-4 and J is TRBJ2-3; a weak D match, TRBD2 (5 bases). Trimming cost V 3 bases and J 4 bases, with 9 bases left between them. The CDR3 runs 13 residues. From germline, CDR1 is SGHNT and CDR2 YYREEE (reference sequence). As DNA, the CDR3 is TGTGCCAGCAGCTGGACTTCGGCAGATACGCAGTATTTT. Its protein product is CASSWTSADTQYF.

This chain joins TRBV9 and TRBJ2-2; the match to TRBD2 covers 7 bases. Per germline, CDR1 SGDLS and CDR2 YYNGEE. The ends lost 3 bases at V and 4 bases at J; junction bases unmatched: 9. CDR3 length: 16 amino acids. The CDR3, as DNA: TGTGCCAGCAGCGAAAGGCGGGGCGGGGGCACCGGGGAGCTGTTTTTT. Translation gives CASSERRGGGTGELFF.

The chain's CDR3 is CASSLGARGYTF. CDR3 coding DNA: TGTGCCAGCAGCTTGGGGGCGCGAGGCTACACCTTC. The V and J genes are TRBV7-9 and TRBJ1-2; the D gene is possibly TRBD1 (6 bases). Germline-derived CDR1 and CDR2 are SEHNR and FQNEAQ (reference sequence). Trimming took 3 bases from V and 8 from J, leaving 10 bases between them. This CDR3 comprises 12 residues.

The chain uses TRBV6-5 and TRBJ2-5, with D possibly matching TRBD1 (6 bases). The CDR3 spans 15 residues. Germline CDR1 reads MNHEY; CDR2 reads SVGAGI. Trimming took off 0 bases at V and 5 bases at J, with 13 bases between the two ends. The CDR3 loop reads CASSYSGTGSETQYF. The CDR3 nucleotides are TGTGCCAGCAGTTACTCCGGAACAGGGTCGGAGACCCAGTACTTC.

V and J are TRBV15 and TRBJ2-7, with no clear D. This CDR3 has 12 residues. Trimming cost V 3 bases and J 0 bases, with 3 bases left between them. Per the germline V gene, CDR1 is LNHNV and CDR2 is YYDKDF (reference sequence). In DNA, the CDR3 is TGTGCCACCAGCAGGGCCTCCTACGAGCAGTACTTC. The encoded protein is CATSRASYEQYF.

This clone was picked up a small number of times. The V gene is TRBV6-5, the J gene TRBJ2-4; tentatively, D is TRBD1 (7 bases). The CDR3 runs to 14 residues. The V and J ends lost 10 bases and 0 bases respectively, with 13 bases between them. Germline CDR1 reads MNHEY; CDR2 reads SVGAGI. CDR3 region: CATRDRLAKNIQYF. The CDR3 nucleotides are TGTGCCACGCGGGACAGACTAGCCAAAAACATTCAGTACTTC.

The V call is TRBV28, the J call TRBJ2-7; D unresolved. V lost 5 bases and J 2 bases, leaving 4 bases between the germline ends. The V gene's germline CDR1 is MDHEN and CDR2 SYDVKM. The CDR3 has 11 amino acids. The CDR3 bases are TGTGCCAGCAGTCTAGCCTACGAGCAGTACTTC. As protein: CASSLAYEQYF.

The rearrangement links TRBV2 to TRBJ1-6; D is ambiguous. This CDR3 region has 13 residues. The ends were cut back, 6 bases at V and 5 bases at J, with 8 bases in the middle. The V gene's germline CDR1 is SNHLY and CDR2 FYNNEI. The DNA for the CDR3 is TGTGCCAGCAGAATGGAGAATAATTCACCCCTCCACTTT. It is translated as CASRMENNSPLHF.

This rearrangement joins TRBV5-1 to TRBJ2-1; 10 bases line up with TRBD2. The CDR3 covers 14 residues. J gave up 6 bases and V 4 bases, and 4 bases lay outside the gene matches. Germline CDR1 is SGHRS and CDR2 is YFSETQ. DNA for the CDR3: TGCGCCAGCAGCAATACTAGCGGGATCAATGAGCAGTTCTTC. It yields the protein CASSNTSGINEQFF.

The rearrangement uses TRBV13 and TRBJ2-2; D not resolved. This CDR3 spans 15 amino acids. Per germline, CDR1 PRHDT and CDR2 FYEKMQ (reference sequence). The germline V and J ends were trimmed by 1 base and 0 bases, with 6 bases remaining between them. CDR3 sequence: CASSLVQTNTGELFF. CDR3 bases: TGTGCCAGCAGCTTAGTCCAGACGAACACCGGGGAGCTGTTTTTT.

The genes are TRBV6-5 and TRBJ2-7; D possibly corresponds to TRBD2 (7 bases). V lost 6 bases and J 2 bases, leaving 14 bases between the germline ends. The germline CDR1 and CDR2 sequences are MNHEY and SVGAGI. The length of the CDR3 is 14 residues. CDR3 DNA sequence: TGTGCCAGCAGCGAGGGGGGGGAGACCTACGAGCAGTACTTC. This codes for CASSEGGETYEQYF.

The chain couples TRBV2 to TRBJ1-2; D is possibly TRBD1 (6 bases). The CDR3 sequence is 11 residues long. V lost 10 bases and J lost 4, with 10 bases in between. Looked up from germline, CDR1 is SNHLY and CDR2 is FYNNEI. The CDR3 loop reads CATPGAYGYTF. CDR3 nucleotide sequence: TGTGCCACCCCAGGGGCCTATGGCTACACCTTC.

This clone came up once. The genes are TRBV5-5 and TRBJ2-5; D not certain. The germline V and J ends were trimmed by 0 bases and 5 bases, with 5 bases remaining between them. Germline-derived CDR1 and CDR2 are SGHKS and YYEKEE (reference sequence). The CDR3 extends over 12 amino acids. The CDR3 nucleotides read TGTGCCAGCAGCTTGGTACGGGAGACCCAGTACTTC. Amino acids: CASSLVRETQYF.